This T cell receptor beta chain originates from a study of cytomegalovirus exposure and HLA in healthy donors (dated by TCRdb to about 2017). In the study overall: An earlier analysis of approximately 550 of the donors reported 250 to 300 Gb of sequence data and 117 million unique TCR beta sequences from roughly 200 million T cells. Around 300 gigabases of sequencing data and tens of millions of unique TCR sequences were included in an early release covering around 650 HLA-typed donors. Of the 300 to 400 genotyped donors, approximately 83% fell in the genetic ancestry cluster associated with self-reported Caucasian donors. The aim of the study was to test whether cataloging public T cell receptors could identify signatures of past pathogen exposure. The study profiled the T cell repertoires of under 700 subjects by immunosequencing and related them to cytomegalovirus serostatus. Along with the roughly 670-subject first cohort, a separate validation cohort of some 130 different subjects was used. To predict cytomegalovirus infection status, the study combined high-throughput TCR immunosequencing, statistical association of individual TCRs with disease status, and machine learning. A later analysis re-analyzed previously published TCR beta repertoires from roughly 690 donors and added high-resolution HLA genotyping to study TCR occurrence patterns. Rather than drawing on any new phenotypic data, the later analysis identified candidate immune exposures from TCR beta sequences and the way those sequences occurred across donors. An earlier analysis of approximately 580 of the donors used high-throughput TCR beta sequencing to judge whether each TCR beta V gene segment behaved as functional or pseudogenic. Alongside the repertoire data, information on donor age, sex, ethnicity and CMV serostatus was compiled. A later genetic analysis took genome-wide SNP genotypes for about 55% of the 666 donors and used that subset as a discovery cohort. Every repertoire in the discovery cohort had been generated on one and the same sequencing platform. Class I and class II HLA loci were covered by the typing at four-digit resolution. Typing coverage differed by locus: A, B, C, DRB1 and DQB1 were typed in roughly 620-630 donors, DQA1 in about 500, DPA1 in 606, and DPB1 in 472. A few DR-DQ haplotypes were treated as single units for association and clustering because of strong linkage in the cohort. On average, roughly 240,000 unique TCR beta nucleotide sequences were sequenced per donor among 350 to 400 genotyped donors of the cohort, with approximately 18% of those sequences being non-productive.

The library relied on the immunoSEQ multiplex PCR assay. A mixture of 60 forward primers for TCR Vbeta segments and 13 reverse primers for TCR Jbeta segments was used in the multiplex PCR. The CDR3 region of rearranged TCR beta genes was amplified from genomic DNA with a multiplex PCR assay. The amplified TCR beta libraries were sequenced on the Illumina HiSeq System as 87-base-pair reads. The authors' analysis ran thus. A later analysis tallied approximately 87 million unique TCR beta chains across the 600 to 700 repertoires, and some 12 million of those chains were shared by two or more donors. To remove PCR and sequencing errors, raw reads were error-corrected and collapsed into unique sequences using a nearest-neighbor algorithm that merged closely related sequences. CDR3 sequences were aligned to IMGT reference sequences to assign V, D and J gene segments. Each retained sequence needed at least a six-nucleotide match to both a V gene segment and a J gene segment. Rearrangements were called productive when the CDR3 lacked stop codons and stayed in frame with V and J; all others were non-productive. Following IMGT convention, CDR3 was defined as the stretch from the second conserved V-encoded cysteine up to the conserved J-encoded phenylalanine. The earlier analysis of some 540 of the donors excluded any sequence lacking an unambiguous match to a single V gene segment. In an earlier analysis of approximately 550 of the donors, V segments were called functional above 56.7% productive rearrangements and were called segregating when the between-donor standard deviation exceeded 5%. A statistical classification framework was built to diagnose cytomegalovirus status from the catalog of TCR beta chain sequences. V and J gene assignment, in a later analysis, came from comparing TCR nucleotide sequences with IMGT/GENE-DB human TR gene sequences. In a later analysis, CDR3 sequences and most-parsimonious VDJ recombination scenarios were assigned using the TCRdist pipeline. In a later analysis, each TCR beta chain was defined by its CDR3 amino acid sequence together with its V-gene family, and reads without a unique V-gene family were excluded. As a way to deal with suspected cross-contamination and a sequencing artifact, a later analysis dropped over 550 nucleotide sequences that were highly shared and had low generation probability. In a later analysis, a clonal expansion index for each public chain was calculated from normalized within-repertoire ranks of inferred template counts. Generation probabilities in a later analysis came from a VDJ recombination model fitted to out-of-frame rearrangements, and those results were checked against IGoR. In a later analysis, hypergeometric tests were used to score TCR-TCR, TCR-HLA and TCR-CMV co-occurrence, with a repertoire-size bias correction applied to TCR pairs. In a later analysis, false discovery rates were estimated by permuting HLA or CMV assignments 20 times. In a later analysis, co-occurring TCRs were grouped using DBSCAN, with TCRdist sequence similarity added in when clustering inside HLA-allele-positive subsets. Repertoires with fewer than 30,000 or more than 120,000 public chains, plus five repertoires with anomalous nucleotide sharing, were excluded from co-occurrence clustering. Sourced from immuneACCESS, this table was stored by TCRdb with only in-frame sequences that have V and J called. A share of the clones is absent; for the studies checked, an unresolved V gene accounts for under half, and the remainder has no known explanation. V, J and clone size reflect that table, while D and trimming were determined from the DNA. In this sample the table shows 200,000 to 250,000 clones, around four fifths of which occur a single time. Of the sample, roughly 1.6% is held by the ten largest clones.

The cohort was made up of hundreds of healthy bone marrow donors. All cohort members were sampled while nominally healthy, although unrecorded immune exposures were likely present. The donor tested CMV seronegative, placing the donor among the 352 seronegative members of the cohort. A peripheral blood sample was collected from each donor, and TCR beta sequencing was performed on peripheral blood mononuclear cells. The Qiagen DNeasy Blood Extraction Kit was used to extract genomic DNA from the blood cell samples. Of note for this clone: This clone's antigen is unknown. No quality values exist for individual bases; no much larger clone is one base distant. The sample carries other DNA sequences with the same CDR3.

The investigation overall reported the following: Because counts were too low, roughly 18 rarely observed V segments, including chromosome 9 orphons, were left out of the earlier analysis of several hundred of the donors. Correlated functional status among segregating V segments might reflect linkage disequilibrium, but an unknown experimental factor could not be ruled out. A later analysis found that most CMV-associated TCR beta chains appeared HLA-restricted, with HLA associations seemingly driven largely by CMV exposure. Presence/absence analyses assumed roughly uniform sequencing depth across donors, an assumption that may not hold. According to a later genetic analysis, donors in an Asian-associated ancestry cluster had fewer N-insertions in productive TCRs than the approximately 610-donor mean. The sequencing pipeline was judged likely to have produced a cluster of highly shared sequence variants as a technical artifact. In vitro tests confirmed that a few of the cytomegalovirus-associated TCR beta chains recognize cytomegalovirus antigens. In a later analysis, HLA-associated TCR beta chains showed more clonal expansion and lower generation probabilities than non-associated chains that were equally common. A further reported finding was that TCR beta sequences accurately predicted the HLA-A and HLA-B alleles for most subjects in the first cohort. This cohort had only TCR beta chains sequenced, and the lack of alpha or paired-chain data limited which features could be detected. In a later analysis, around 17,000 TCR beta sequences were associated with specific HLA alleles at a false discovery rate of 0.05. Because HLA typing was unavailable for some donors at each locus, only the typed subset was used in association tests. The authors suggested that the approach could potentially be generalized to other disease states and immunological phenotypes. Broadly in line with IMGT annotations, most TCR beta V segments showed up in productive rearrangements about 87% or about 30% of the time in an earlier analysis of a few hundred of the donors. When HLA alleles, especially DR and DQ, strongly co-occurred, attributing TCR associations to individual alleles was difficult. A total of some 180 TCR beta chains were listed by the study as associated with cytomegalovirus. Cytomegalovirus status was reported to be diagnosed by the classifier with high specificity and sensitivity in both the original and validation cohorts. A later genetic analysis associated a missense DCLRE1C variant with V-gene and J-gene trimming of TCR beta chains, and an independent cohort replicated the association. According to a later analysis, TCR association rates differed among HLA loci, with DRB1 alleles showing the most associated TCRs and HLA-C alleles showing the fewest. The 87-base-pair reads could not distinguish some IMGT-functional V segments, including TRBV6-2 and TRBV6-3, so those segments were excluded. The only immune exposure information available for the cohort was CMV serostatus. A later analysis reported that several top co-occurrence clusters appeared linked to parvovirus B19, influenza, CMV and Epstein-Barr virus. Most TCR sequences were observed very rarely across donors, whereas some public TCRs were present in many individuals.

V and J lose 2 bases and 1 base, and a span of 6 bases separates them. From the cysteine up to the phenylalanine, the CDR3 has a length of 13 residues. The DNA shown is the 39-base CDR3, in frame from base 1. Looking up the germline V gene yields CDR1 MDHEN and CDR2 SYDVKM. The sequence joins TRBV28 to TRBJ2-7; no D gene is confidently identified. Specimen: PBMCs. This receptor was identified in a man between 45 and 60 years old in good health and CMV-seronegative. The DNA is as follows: TGTGCCAGCAGTTTAGCCGGGTCCTACGAGCAGTACTTC. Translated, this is CASSLAGSYEQYF.